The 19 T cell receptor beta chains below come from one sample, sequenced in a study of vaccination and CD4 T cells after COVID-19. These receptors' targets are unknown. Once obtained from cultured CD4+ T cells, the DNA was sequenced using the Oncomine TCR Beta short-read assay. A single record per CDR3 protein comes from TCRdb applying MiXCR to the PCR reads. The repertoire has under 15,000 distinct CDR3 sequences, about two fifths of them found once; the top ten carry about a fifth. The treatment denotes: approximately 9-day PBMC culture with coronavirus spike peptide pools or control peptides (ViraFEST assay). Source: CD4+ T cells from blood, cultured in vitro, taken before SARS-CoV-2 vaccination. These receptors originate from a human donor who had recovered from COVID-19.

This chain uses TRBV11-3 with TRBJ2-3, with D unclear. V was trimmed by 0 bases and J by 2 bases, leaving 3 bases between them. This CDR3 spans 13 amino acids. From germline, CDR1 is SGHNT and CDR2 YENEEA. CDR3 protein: CASSLETTDTQYF. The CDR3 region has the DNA TGTGCCAGCAGCTTAGAGACCACAGATACGCAGTATTTT.

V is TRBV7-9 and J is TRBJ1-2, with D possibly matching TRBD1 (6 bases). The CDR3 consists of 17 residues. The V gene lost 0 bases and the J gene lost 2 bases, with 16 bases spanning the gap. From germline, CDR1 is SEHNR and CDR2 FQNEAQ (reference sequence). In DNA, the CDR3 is TGTGCCAGCAGCTTAGCGGTGGGTCGGGGGCGGAACTATGGCTACACCTTC. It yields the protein CASSLAVGRGRNYGYTF.

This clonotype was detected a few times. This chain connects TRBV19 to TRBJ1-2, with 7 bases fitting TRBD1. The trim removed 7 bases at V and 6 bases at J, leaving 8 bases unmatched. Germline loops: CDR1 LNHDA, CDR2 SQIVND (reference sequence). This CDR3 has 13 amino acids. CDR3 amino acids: CASTPRGTNGYTF. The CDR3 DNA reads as TGTGCCAGTACCCCCAGGGGGACTAATGGCTACACCTTC.

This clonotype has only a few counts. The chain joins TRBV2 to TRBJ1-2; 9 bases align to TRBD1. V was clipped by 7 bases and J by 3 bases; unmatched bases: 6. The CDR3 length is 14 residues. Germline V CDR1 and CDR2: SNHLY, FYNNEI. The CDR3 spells CASKGGQGHYGYTF. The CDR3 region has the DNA TGTGCCAGCAAGGGGGGACAGGGCCACTATGGCTACACCTTC.

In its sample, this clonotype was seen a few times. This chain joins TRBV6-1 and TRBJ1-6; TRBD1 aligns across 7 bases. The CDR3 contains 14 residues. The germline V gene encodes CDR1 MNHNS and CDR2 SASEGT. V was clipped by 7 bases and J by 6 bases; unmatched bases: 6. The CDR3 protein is CASTRTGTNSPLHF. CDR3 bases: TGTGCCAGCACCCGGACAGGAACTAATTCACCCCTCCACTTT.

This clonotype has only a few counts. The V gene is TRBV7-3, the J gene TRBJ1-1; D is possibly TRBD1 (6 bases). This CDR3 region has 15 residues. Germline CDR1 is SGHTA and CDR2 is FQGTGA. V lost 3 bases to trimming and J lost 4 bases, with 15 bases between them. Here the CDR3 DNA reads TGTGCCAGCAGCTTTCGACCGGGACACAGCACTGAAGCTTTCTTT. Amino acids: CASSFRPGHSTEAFF.

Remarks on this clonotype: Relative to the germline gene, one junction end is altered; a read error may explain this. CDR3 sequence: CAGSESGSSQPQHF. The DNA for the CDR3 is TGTGCCGGCAGTGAGTCAGGGTCCTCTCAGCCCCAGCATTTT. The V and J genes are TRBV6-1 and TRBJ1-5; TRBD1 is a possible D gene (5 bases). This CDR3 has 14 amino acids. Per germline, CDR1 MNHNS and CDR2 SASEGT.

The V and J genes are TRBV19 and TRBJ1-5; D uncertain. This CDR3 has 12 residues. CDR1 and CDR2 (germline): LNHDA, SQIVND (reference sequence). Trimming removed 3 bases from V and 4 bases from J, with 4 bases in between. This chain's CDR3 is CASSIANQPQHF. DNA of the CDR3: TGTGCCAGTAGTATCGCAAATCAGCCCCAGCATTTT.

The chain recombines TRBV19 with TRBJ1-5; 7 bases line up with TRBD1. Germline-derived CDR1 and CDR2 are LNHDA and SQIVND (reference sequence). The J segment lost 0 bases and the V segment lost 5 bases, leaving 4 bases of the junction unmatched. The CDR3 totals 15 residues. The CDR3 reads CASSDRVLSNQPQHF. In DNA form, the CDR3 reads TGTGCCAGTAGTGACAGGGTCCTTAGCAATCAGCCCCAGCATTTT.

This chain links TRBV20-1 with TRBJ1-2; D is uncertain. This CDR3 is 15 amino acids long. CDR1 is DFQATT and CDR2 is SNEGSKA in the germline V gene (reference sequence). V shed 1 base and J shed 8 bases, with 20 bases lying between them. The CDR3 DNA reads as TGCAGTGCTAGAGTACCCACTGCCAGCCCGTGGGGCTACACCTTC. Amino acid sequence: CSARVPTASPWGYTF.

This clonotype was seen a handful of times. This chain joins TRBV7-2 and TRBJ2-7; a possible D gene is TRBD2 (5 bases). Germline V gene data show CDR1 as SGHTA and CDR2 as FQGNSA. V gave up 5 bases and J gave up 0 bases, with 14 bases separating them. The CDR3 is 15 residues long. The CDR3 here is CASSLLRGSSYEQYF. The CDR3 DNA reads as TGTGCCAGCAGCCTCCTACGAGGGAGCTCCTACGAGCAGTACTTC.

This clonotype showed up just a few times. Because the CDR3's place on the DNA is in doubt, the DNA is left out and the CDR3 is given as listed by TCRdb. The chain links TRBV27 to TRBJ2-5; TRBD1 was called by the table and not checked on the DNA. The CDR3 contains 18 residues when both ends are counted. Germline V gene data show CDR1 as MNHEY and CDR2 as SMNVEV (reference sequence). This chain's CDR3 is CASSSSFGTRDKQETQYF.

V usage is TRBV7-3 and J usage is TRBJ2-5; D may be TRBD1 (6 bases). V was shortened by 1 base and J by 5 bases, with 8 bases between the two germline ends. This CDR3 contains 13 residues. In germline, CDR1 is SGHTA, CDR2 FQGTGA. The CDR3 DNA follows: TGTGCCAGCAGCTTAAGGGGGCGCGAGACCCAGTACTTC. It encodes CASSLRGRETQYF.

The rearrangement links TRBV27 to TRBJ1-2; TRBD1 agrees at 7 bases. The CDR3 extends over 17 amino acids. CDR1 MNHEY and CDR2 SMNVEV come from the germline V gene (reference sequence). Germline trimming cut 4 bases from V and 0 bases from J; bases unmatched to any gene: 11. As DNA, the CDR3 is TGTGCCAGCAGTTCAATACGAACCGGACAGGCTAACTATGGCTACACCTTC. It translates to CASSSIRTGQANYGYTF.

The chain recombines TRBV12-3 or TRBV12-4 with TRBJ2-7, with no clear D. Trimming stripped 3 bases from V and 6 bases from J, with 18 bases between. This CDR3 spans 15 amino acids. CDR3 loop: CASSLRIPPGLEQYF. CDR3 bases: TGTGCCAGCAGTTTGCGAATACCACCCGGCCTCGAGCAGTACTTC.

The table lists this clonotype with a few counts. This chain's CDR3 is CASAQLGSGPQHF. In nucleotides, the CDR3 is TGTGCCAGCGCCCAGCTGGGTTCGGGGCCCCAGCATTTT. The genes are TRBV6-1 and TRBJ1-5; D is undetermined. Trimming pared 8 bases from V and 9 bases from J, leaving 17 bases between. The V gene's germline CDR1 is MNHNS and CDR2 SASEGT. This CDR3 spans 13 amino acids.

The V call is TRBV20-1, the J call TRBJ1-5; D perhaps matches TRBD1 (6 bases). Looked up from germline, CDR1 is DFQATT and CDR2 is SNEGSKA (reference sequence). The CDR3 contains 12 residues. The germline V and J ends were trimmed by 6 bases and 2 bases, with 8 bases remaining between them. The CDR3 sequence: CSARTGNQPQHF. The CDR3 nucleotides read TGCAGTGCCAGGACAGGCAATCAGCCCCAGCATTTT.

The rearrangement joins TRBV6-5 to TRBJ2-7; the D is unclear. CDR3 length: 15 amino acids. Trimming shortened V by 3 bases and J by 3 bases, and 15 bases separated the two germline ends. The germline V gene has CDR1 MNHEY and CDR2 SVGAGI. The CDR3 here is CASSYPSILNYEQYF. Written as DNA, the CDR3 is TGTGCCAGCAGTTATCCGTCGATATTGAACTACGAGCAGTACTTC.

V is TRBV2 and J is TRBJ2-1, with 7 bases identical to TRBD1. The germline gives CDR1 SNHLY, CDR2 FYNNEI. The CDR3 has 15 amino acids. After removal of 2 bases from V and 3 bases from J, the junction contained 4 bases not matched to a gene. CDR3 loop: CASSETSGGYNEQFF. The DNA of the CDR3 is TGTGCCAGCAGTGAAACGTCAGGGGGCTACAATGAGCAGTTCTTC.